These 9 T cell receptor beta chains share one sample of origin, sequenced in a study of regulatory T cells in long-lasting Graves disease. Arm-PCR with iRepertoire HTBI primers amplified the CDR3 regions for these TCR beta libraries. TCRdb itself ran the multiplex PCR reads through MiXCR, one entry per CDR3 protein. The table records some 340,000 distinct CDR3 sequences, approximately 10% of them present only once. Time point reported: newly diagnosed GD, antithyroid drugs for less than 3 months. Generation of the TCR library employed RNA extracted from PBMCs. The sample was also reused in another study, on T cells in Graves' hyperthyroidism and ophthalmopathy.

The sample in question was peripheral blood mononuclear cells (PBMCs), obtained at new diagnosis, from a patient treated with antithyroid drugs. The receptors derive from a woman between 18 and 29 years old with Graves disease.

The CDR3 nucleotides are TGTGCCAGCAGTTCCTACAGGACTGAAGCTTTCTTT. As protein: CASSSYRTEAFF. J is TRBJ1-1 and V is TRBV6-2 or TRBV6-3, with a weak D call TRBD1 (5 bases). V was shortened by 4 bases and J by 5 bases, with 8 bases between the two germline ends. CDR3 length: 12 residues. Germline CDR1 MNHEY, CDR2 SVGEGT.

The sample holds many counts of this clonotype. This sequence joins TRBV7-9 and TRBJ2-7; 7 positions match TRBD2. With V trimmed by 5 bases and J by 3 bases, 10 bases remained unmatched. CDR3 size: 15 residues. Germline loops: CDR1 SEHNR, CDR2 FQNEAQ (reference sequence). CDR3 sequence reads: CASSPAQAGIYEQYF. CDR3 DNA sequence: TGTGCCAGCAGCCCGGCTCAAGCGGGGATCTACGAGCAGTACTTC.

This clonotype was counted ten times or more. The V and J genes are TRBV5-8 and TRBJ1-6; 7 bases are a match to TRBD1. CDR3 length: 15 residues. V dropped 4 bases and J dropped 9; count of bases not matched to a gene: 10. The V gene's germline CDR1 is SGHTS and CDR2 YDEGEE. CDR3: CASSRRPGQSSPLHF. In nucleotides, the CDR3 is TGTGCCAGCAGCAGAAGACCGGGACAGAGTTCACCCCTCCACTTT.

This clonotype was counted only a few times. This chain links TRBV6-2 or TRBV6-3 with TRBJ1-3, with a tentative D call TRBD1 (5 bases). This CDR3 has 15 residues. Trimming stripped 2 bases from V and 0 bases from J, with 8 bases between. Germline CDR1 is MNHEY and CDR2 is SVGEGT. The CDR3 is CASSYGQFSGNTIYF. The CDR3 DNA sequence: TGTGCCAGCAGTTACGGACAATTCTCTGGAAACACCATATATTTT.

This clonotype was observed at least ten times. The chain is built from TRBV4-3 and TRBJ1-2; unclear D gene. Trimming left V 3 bases short and J 7 bases short, with 12 bases between. From germline, CDR1 is LGHNA and CDR2 YSLEER. This CDR3 contains 13 residues. CDR3 residues: CASSQTSTAGYTF. The CDR3 DNA reads as TGCGCCAGCAGCCAGACTTCGACGGCTGGCTACACCTTC.

The table lists this clonotype with a few counts. The CDR3 spells CSVTRDSTRNEQFF. Written as DNA, the CDR3 is TGCAGCGTTACCCGGGACAGTACTAGGAATGAGCAGTTCTTC. The genes are TRBV29-1 and TRBJ2-1; 7 bases line up with TRBD1. Germline CDR1 SQVTM, CDR2 ANQGSEA. Trimming removed 5 bases from V and 7 bases from J; junction bases left unmatched: 11. CDR3 length: 14 residues.

This clonotype came up many times. The chain links TRBV19 to TRBJ1-2; maybe TRBD1 (6 bases). There are 15 residues in the CDR3. CDR1 LNHDA and CDR2 SQIVND come from the germline V gene (reference sequence). V dropped 3 bases and J dropped 5 bases, with 16 bases sitting between them. The DNA of the CDR3 is TGTGCCAGTAGTATGGTGGCAGGGGAGGATTATGGCTACACCTTC. This translates into CASSMVAGEDYGYTF.

This clonotype was detected ten times or more. The chain combines TRBV30 with TRBJ1-1; weak D call: TRBD1 (5 bases). The germline CDR1 and CDR2 sequences are GTSNPN and SVGIG (reference sequence). V was cut by 0 bases and J by 0 bases, with 8 bases left in between. The CDR3 covers 14 residues. The CDR3, as DNA: TGTGCCTGGAGTGTGGGGGTAATGAACACTGAAGCTTTCTTT. Its translation: CAWSVGVMNTEAFF.

This clonotype was counted ten times or more. The chain joins TRBV27 to TRBJ2-7; a weak D match, TRBD1 (5 bases). With 1 base removed from V and 5 bases from J, the gap between germline ends came to 12 bases. The germline CDR1 and CDR2 sequences are MNHEY and SMNVEV (reference sequence). The CDR3 has 14 residues. The CDR3 sequence is CASSLLPGYHEQYF. The CDR3 DNA is TGTGCCAGCAGTTTATTGCCAGGGTACCACGAGCAGTACTTC.